A selection of T cell receptor beta chains follows, all from one sample in a study of OX40 agonist ivuxolimab in advanced cancers. Clones were sequenced by immunoSEQ multiplex PCR, and TCRdb holds only the in-frame ones, with some missing. The data show tens of thousands of clones, about 90% seen once. Sequenced here: CD4+ or CD8+ T cells sorted from blood, sampled in a trial of the OX40 agonist ivuxolimab. The receptor source for this set is an adult with an advanced solid tumor such as melanoma, head and neck, liver or kidney cancer. The CDR3 runs from the conserved cysteine through the conserved F or W. The D gene is left open where the match is weak. Clone size is shown for a subset of rows, as once, few, many or a class of expanded clone.

-,TRBV30,TRBD2,TRBJ2-3,TGTGCCTGGAGTTTCCTAGCGGGACAAACAGATACGCAGTATTTT,CAWSFLAGQTDTQYF
-,TRBV29-1,TRBD1,TRBJ2-2,TGCAGCGTTGAAGACGACAGGGTAACCGGGGAGCTGTTTTTT,CSVEDDRVTGELFF
-,TRBV19,TRBD1,TRBJ1-5,TGTGCCAGTAGGGTACAGGGGTCCGATCAGCCCCAGCATTTT,CASRVQGSDQPQHF
once,TRBV27,-,TRBJ2-1,TGTGCCAGCAGTCCCTCGCACCCCTACAATGAGCAGTTCTTC,CASSPSHPYNEQFF
-,TRBV19,TRBD1,TRBJ1-5,TGTGCCAGTACCCTAAGACAGGGGAGCAATCAGCCCCAGCATTTT,CASTLRQGSNQPQHF
-,TRBV7-9,-,TRBJ2-3,TGTGCCAGCAACTCCATAAATGAAGGCACAGATACGCAGTATTTT,CASNSINEGTDTQYF
-,TRBV5-6,-,TRBJ2-1,TGTGCCAGCAGCCCACGGTGGAGCTCCTACAATGAGCAGTTCTTC,CASSPRWSSYNEQFF
once,TRBV19,-,TRBJ1-2,TGTGCCACCCGTTACTCGACCGAGAACTCTGGCTACACCTTC,CATRYSTENSGYTF
-,TRBV6-6,TRBD2,TRBJ2-7,TGTGCCAGCGCTCTGGCTAGCGGCGAGCAGTACTTC,CASALASGEQYF
-,TRBV7-2,TRBD1,TRBJ2-2,TGTGCCAGCAGCTTATTGACAGGGAGCACCGGGGAGCTGTTTTTT,CASSLLTGSTGELFF
-,TRBV5-1,TRBD1,TRBJ2-1,TGCGCCAGCACCTGGACAGGGGACTACAATGAGCAGTTCTTC,CASTWTGDYNEQFF
-,TRBV19,-,TRBJ1-2,TGTGCCAGTAGTATGCCCGGTGCTAACTATGGCTACACCTTC,CASSMPGANYGYTF
-,TRBV7-2,TRBD1,TRBJ1-5,TGTGCCAGCAGCTTTGGACAGGGAATTCAGCCCCAGCATTTT,CASSFGQGIQPQHF
-,TRBV6-1,-,TRBJ1-1,TGTGCCAGCACCACGGCCAGGGTCAACACTGAAGCTTTCTTT,CASTTARVNTEAFF
-,TRBV19,-,TRBJ2-1,TGTGCCAGTAGTATTCCGGGGACCTACAATGAGCAGTTCTTC,CASSIPGTYNEQFF
-,TRBV5-1,TRBD1,TRBJ2-7,TGCGCCAGCAGCTTGGGGGACAGGGTGTACGAGCAGTACTTC,CASSLGDRVYEQYF
-,TRBV6-5,TRBD1,TRBJ2-2,TGTGCCAGCAGTTCGGACAGGGGAACCGGGGAGCTGTTTTTT,CASSSDRGTGELFF
-,TRBV7-2,TRBD1,TRBJ1-2,TGTGCCAGCAGCCCCGGGACAGGGCTTGGCTACACCTTC,CASSPGTGLGYTF
-,TRBV7-9,-,TRBJ2-7,TGTGCCAGCAGCTTAGCAGACGAGCAGTACTTC,CASSLADEQYF
-,TRBV5-1,TRBD2,TRBJ2-2,TGCGCCAGCAGCTTGTCAGGGAGGGACACCGGGGAGCTGTTTTTT,CASSLSGRDTGELFF
-,TRBV9,TRBD2,TRBJ2-3,TGTGCCAGCAGCGGGACTAGCGGGACCCCGCAGTATTTT,CASSGTSGTPQYF
once,TRBV27,TRBD1,TRBJ2-1,TGTGCCAGCAGTTTAGGACAGGGGTTCGGCAATGAGCAGTTCTTC,CASSLGQGFGNEQFF
-,TRBV28,TRBD1,TRBJ1-2,TGTGCCAGCAGCCGCCGGGACAGAAACTATGGCTACACCTTC,CASSRRDRNYGYTF
-,TRBV6-1,TRBD1,TRBJ2-3,TGTGCCAGCAGCTCTACAGGGGGCACAGATACGCAGTATTTT,CASSSTGGTDTQYF
-,TRBV9,-,TRBJ2-2,TGTGCCAGCAGCGGGCCCGAGGCAGGGGTCACCGGGGAGCTGTTTTTT,CASSGPEAGVTGELFF
-,TRBV7-7,-,TRBJ1-2,TGTGCTAGCAGCTTAGCGCGGTGGGGAGTAGTACATGGGGATGGCTACACCTTC,CASSLARWGVVHGDGYTF
once,TRBV6-1,-,TRBJ1-1,TGTGCCAGCAGTGAAGATGTAGGGAACACTGAAGCTTTCTTT,CASSEDVGNTEAFF
-,TRBV27,TRBD1,TRBJ2-7,TGTGCCAGCGGTTTGGACAGGGGAAGACACGAGCAGTACTTC,CASGLDRGRHEQYF
-,TRBV11-2,-,TRBJ1-1,TGTGCCAGCAGCTCCCAGGGGATCGAGGAAGCTTTCTTT,CASSSQGIEEAFF
-,TRBV6-5,TRBD1,TRBJ1-1,TGTGCCAGCAGTTACTCTGTCGGACAGGGGGCAAATGAAGCTTTCTTT,CASSYSVGQGANEAFF
-,TRBV6-1,TRBD2,TRBJ2-7,TGTGCCAGCAGGGACGGACTAGCGGGAAACGAGCAGTACTTC,CASRDGLAGNEQYF
-,TRBV29-1,-,TRBJ1-1,TGCAGCGTTCAAAGGGGTATGGACACTGAAGCTTTCTTT,CSVQRGMDTEAFF
-,TRBV5-8,-,TRBJ1-2,TGTGCCAGCAGCTTTGACAGGCTGGACTATGGCTACACCTTC,CASSFDRLDYGYTF
-,TRBV30,TRBD1,TRBJ1-6,TGTGCCTGGAGTACCCCGGGACAGGGTCCAAATTCACCCCTCCACTTT,CAWSTPGQGPNSPLHF
once,TRBV5-1,TRBD2,TRBJ2-5,TGCGCCAGCAGCTTGGAGGGGACTAGCGGGAGGGCCGTATCCCAAGAGACCCAGTACTTC,CASSLEGTSGRAVSQETQYF
-,TRBV6-5,-,TRBJ1-1,TGTGCCAGCAGTTACTCAAGGCTTGTAACTGAAGCTTTCTTT,CASSYSRLVTEAFF
-,TRBV27,TRBD1,TRBJ1-1,TGTGCCAGCAGCCGGGACAGGGTTCCCGGGGGCACTGAAGCTTTCTTT,CASSRDRVPGGTEAFF
-,TRBV4-3,-,TRBJ2-1,TGCGCCAGCAGCCAAGGTCAGGCATCGGATGAGCAGTTCTTC,CASSQGQASDEQFF
-,TRBV27,-,TRBJ1-4,TGTGCCAGCAGCCCAGACACCCCAACTAATGAAAAACTGTTTTTT,CASSPDTPTNEKLFF
-,TRBV7-2,-,TRBJ2-5,TGTGCCAGCAGCTCTGGGCTAAAGCCAGAGACCCAGTACTTC,CASSSGLKPETQYF
-,TRBV9,TRBD2,TRBJ2-3,TGTGCCAGCAGCGTTACTAGCGGGGGGGTAGGAGATACGCAGTATTTT,CASSVTSGGVGDTQYF
-,TRBV10-3,-,TRBJ2-1,TGTGCCATCAGTGAGAGGGGTGGGGGAGCGTCCTACAATGAGCAGTTCTTC,CAISERGGGASYNEQFF
-,TRBV7-8,-,TRBJ1-4,TGTGCCAGCAGCTTAGGCCCAGGGATGAATGAAAAACTGTTTTTT,CASSLGPGMNEKLFF
-,TRBV5-6,-,TRBJ2-1,TGTGCCAGCAGTTCGTGGGGGCAGGGACGATACAATGAGCAGTTCTTC,CASSSWGQGRYNEQFF
-,TRBV19,-,TRBJ2-5,TGTGCCAGTAGTCCAGGGTACTGGGAGACCCAGTACTTC,CASSPGYWETQYF